The TCR beta chain under discussion was sequenced for a study of long-term antiretroviral therapy in people with HIV. Germline V gives CDR1 LNHDA, CDR2 SQIVND (reference sequence). CDR3 size: 16 residues. V shed 0 bases and J 6 bases; nucleotides not matched to a gene: 8. Survey-level immunoSEQ v3.0 assays were run. Sequencing had a target that covered about 35,000-55,000 T-cell genomes per sample. Some clones are missing from TCRdb's copy, which holds only in-frame ones; the method was immunoSEQ multiplex PCR. Here the sample spans about 17,000 clones, approximately 81% being singletons. This clone was counted only a few times. The antigen remains unidentified. Study-level points and caveats: Dating from the mid-2000s to the late 2010s, the blood was possibly obtained under older ART regimens.

For each donor, at least one pre-ART and at least two post-ART PBMC samples were available. This receptor was obtained from a man in his forties or fifties with HIV. The chain is built from TRBV19 and TRBJ1-2; 9 bases fit TRBD1. The sequenced sample was unsorted PBMCs, obtained 0.3 years before starting antiretroviral therapy. CDR3 coding DNA: TGTGCCAGTAGTATAGAACCGGGACAGGGCTGGCATGGCTACACCTTC. Protein sequence: CASSIEPGQGWHGYTF.